What follows are 17 T cell receptor beta chains derived from one specimen sequenced in a study of monozygotic twins with inflammatory bowel disease. One entry per CDR3 protein, without DNA, is what TCRdb gives after re-calling the 5' RACE reads. Its table lists about 330,000 distinct CDR3 sequences. The specimen was blood. Receptors were obtained from a human donor with ulcerative colitis or Crohn's disease, or a healthy co-twin of an affected twin (not recorded which).

The chain carries TRBV12-3 or TRBV12-4 and TRBJ1-3; as DNA is missing, the TRBD1 call by TCRdb cannot be tested. This CDR3 spans 14 amino acids. CDR3 sequence reads: CASSFGGLGNTIYF.

The V gene is TRBV12-3 or TRBV12-4, the J gene TRBJ2-1; TCRdb gives TRBD2 as the D gene, but with no DNA this cannot be confirmed. The CDR3 runs to 16 residues. The chain's CDR3 is CASSLGSLAVYNEQFF.

The chain has TRBV18 and TRBJ2-3; TCRdb lists TRBD1, though no DNA is available to test this call. The CDR3 is 15 amino acids. Germline V gene lookup returns CDR1 KGHSH and CDR2 LQKENI. The CDR3 is CASSRGTGSTDTQYF.

CDR3 amino acids: CASREMVGSQETQYF. The chain couples TRBV2 to TRBJ2-5; checking the TCRdb D call of TRBD2 is not possible without DNA. The CDR3 is made up of 15 amino acids. Germline V lookup: CDR1 SNHLY, CDR2 FYNNEI.

The chain employs TRBV4-3 and TRBJ2-3; TCRdb's D call, TRBD1, is unchecked because there is no DNA. The CDR3 extends over 14 amino acids. The germline CDR1 and CDR2 sequences are LGHNA and YSLEER. The CDR3 region is CASSPHGGTDTQYF.

This chain connects TRBV28 to TRBJ2-1. Germline values: CDR1 MDHEN, CDR2 SYDVKM. The CDR3 is 15 amino acids. CDR3 loop: CASSSPGAAHNEQFF.

This chain links TRBV5-1 with TRBJ1-5; TCRdb proposes TRBD1, but this gene call is untestable without DNA. The CDR3 sequence is 16 residues long. Looked up from germline, CDR1 is SGHRS and CDR2 is YFSETQ. CDR3 loop: CASSLGSGGVNQPQHF.

The chain carries TRBV30 and TRBJ2-2; TCRdb's D call, TRBD1, is unchecked because there is no DNA. Germline loops: CDR1 GTSNPN, CDR2 SVGIG (reference sequence). The CDR3 contains 16 residues. CDR3 sequence: CAWSPRRGARAGELFF.

V gene TRBV5-5 combines with J gene TRBJ2-7; TCRdb reports TRBD2, a call that lacks DNA to check it against. The CDR3 length is 13 residues. The germline gives CDR1 SGHKS, CDR2 YYEKEE (reference sequence). The CDR3: CASSSGRPREQYF.

V gene TRBV12-3 or TRBV12-4 combines with J gene TRBJ1-5. This CDR3 contains 17 residues. The CDR3 here is CASSLNSGGGSGQPQHF.

V usage is TRBV6-5 and J usage is TRBJ2-1; TCRdb gives TRBD2 as the D gene, but with no DNA this cannot be confirmed. Germline V lookup: CDR1 MNHEY, CDR2 SVGAGI. CDR3 length: 14 amino acids. The CDR3 is CASSVLAEYNEQFF.

This chain links TRBV11-2 with TRBJ2-7; with no DNA, the TCRdb D assignment of TRBD1 cannot be verified. This CDR3 is 20 amino acids long. CDR1 is SGHAT and CDR2 is FQNNGV in the germline V gene. CDR3 residues: CASSSGRPSFMTGASNEQYF.

This chain joins TRBV27 and TRBJ2-1. The CDR3 contains 11 residues. Germline CDR1 and CDR2: MNHEY and SMNVEV (reference sequence). Here the CDR3 reads CASGIGNELFF.

The rearrangement uses TRBV4-1 and TRBJ1-4; TCRdb's D call of TRBD1 is untestable without DNA. The CDR3 consists of 12 residues. Germline-derived CDR1 and CDR2 are MGHRA and YSYEKL. The CDR3 sequence is CASSQLGVKLFF.

The chain couples TRBV7-9 to TRBJ2-7. This CDR3 contains 12 residues. In germline, CDR1 is SEHNR, CDR2 FQNEAQ (reference sequence). This chain's CDR3 is CASSPHPYEQYF. Based on the CDR3 plus reference TRBV7-9 and TRBJ2-7, the full variable domain is DTGVSQNPRHKITKRGQNVTFRCDPISEHNRLYWYRQTLGQGPEFLTYFQNEAQLEKSRLLSDRFSAERPKGSFSTLEIQRTEQGDSAMYLCASSPHPYEQYFGPGTRLTVT.

V usage is TRBV29-1 and J usage is TRBJ1-2; without DNA, the TCRdb call of TRBD1 cannot be checked. CDR1 is SQVTM and CDR2 is ANQGSEA in the germline V gene. The length of the CDR3 is 14 residues. CDR3 residues: CSVDSSPLSYGYTF. The variable domain in full, with the rest retrieved from reference TRBV29-1 and TRBJ1-2, is SAVISQKPSRDICQRGTSLTIQCQVDSQVTMMFWYRQQPGQSLTLIATANQGSEATYESGFVIDKFPISRPNLTFSTLTVSNMSPEDSSIYLCSVDSSPLSYGYTFGSGTRLTVV.

This chain connects TRBV27 to TRBJ2-1; TCRdb calls TRBD2, which cannot be checked without DNA. The CDR3 is 18 residues long. Germline V gene data show CDR1 as MNHEY and CDR2 as SMNVEV (reference sequence). This CDR3 is CASSPIRTSGPSYNEQFF.